These 9 T cell receptor beta chains share one sample of origin, sequenced in a study of blood T cells in healthy people across ages. Combining a sample-barcoded 5' primer with a J-beta primer mix, a second PCR ran for roughly 7 to 11 cycles. TCRdb itself ran the 5' RACE reads through MiXCR, one entry per CDR3 protein. The sample has 750,000 or so distinct CDR3 sequences, roughly 25% seen once. This sample was shared with a second study, whose subject was T cells of mothers and their children.

Input material: blood. The source of these receptors is a boy aged 10-17 years in good health.

Only a few counts were recorded for this clonotype. The chain couples TRBV4-1 to TRBJ2-5; perhaps TRBD2 as D (6 bases). TRBJ2-1 explains the end of the DNA better; the J call may be wrong. Germline CDR1 and CDR2: MGHRA and YSYEKL. CDR3 length: 13 residues. The CDR3: CASREGTYNEQFF. The CDR3 DNA reads TGCGCCAGCAGGGAGGGAACCTACAATGAGCAGTTCTTC.

The chain links TRBV25-1 to TRBJ2-3, with 9 nucleotides matching TRBD2. Germline lookup yields CDR1 MGHDK and CDR2 SYGVNS. V was clipped by 3 bases and J by 4 bases; unmatched bases: 8. The CDR3 runs 16 residues. The CDR3 sequence is CASSESLGGGADTQYF. CDR3 nucleotide sequence: TGTGCCAGCAGTGAGTCCCTTGGCGGGGGGGCAGATACGCAGTATTTT.

In DNA form, the CDR3 reads TGTGCCAGCACCAAGCAGGGGCCGACGAAACTGTTTTTT. It yields the protein CASTKQGPTKLFF. The chain has TRBV2 and TRBJ1-4; maybe TRBD1 (6 bases). This CDR3 region has 13 residues. Germline loops: CDR1 SNHLY, CDR2 FYNNEI. The V gene lost 7 bases and the J gene lost 11 bases, with 17 bases spanning the gap.

J is TRBJ2-1 and V is TRBV2; perhaps TRBD1 as D (5 bases). The V end was cut by 7 bases, the J end by 9 bases, with 19 bases between. The V gene's germline CDR1 is SNHLY and CDR2 FYNNEI. This CDR3 has 14 residues. CDR3 bases: TGTGCCAGCACGATGGGGCAGGGAAACAGTGAGCAGTTCTTC. Translation: CASTMGQGNSEQFF.

This chain joins TRBV24-1 and TRBJ2-5, with D tentatively TRBD1 (5 bases). This CDR3 contains 14 residues. Looked up from germline, CDR1 is KGHDR and CDR2 is SFDVKD. V dropped 4 bases and J dropped 4 bases, with 12 bases sitting between them. The CDR3 protein is CATSEDAQGETQYF. The DNA for the CDR3 is TGTGCCACCAGTGAGGACGCTCAGGGAGAGACCCAGTACTTC.

This clonotype was observed a handful of times. The genes are TRBV11-1 and TRBJ1-1, with D possibly matching TRBD1 (5 bases). The germline V and J ends were trimmed by 1 base and 1 base, with 10 bases remaining between them. Germline V gives CDR1 SGHAT, CDR2 FQDESV (reference sequence). This CDR3 is 15 amino acids long. The DNA of the CDR3 is TGTGCCAGCAGCTTAGATACAGGTTGGAACACTGAAGCTTTCTTT. Translation gives CASSLDTGWNTEAFF.

This clonotype was counted between two and nine times. V and J are TRBV15 and TRBJ2-7; 13 bases line up with TRBD2. CDR1 LNHNV and CDR2 YYDKDF come from the germline V gene (reference sequence). The CDR3 extends over 15 amino acids. V was clipped by 8 bases and J by 2 bases; unmatched bases: 6. CDR3: CATGLAGEAPYEQYF. In DNA form, the CDR3 reads TGTGCCACCGGACTAGCGGGAGAGGCCCCCTACGAGCAGTACTTC.

In this sample, this clonotype turned up a few times. The V call is TRBV7-2, the J call TRBJ1-3; D might be TRBD1 (5 bases). The CDR3 contains 14 residues. Between the trimmed V and J ends, which lost 5 bases and 8 bases, there was a span of 16 bases. Germline values: CDR1 SGHTA, CDR2 FQGNSA. The CDR3 nucleotides are TGTGCCAGCAGCGGTCAGGGAGTGGGCGACACCATATATTTT. Protein: CASSGQGVGDTIYF. The whole variable domain, filled in from reference TRBV7-2 and TRBJ1-3, reads GAGVSQSPSNKVTEKGKDVELRCDPISGHTALYWYRQSLGQGLEFLIYFQGNSAPDKSGLPSDRFSAERTGGSVSTLTIQRTQQEDSAVYLCASSGQGVGDTIYFGEGSWLTVV.

This clonotype was seen only a few times. This chain links TRBV20-1 with TRBJ2-5; TRBD2 is a possible D gene (6 bases). The end of the DNA fits TRBJ2-1 better, so the J call may be wrong. From germline, CDR1 is DFQATT and CDR2 SNEGSKA (reference sequence). The CDR3 is 16 residues long. The CDR3, as DNA: TGCAGTGCTAGAGATCCGCGGGGCCGGGGGTTCAATGAGCAGTTCTTC. Protein product: CSARDPRGRGFNEQFF.